This is a list of T cell receptor beta chains from one sample in a study of vaccination effects on CD4 cells after COVID-19. Produced via immunoSEQ multiplex PCR; TCRdb's table is partial and in-frame only. The data show 70,000 or so clones, over 65% seen once. Antigens of these TCRs are unknown. The sequences come from CD4+ T cells from PBMCs cultured with HIV peptides, collected before COVID-19 vaccination. The receptor set was obtained from a human donor who had a prior SARS-CoV-2 infection. Both conserved end residues are part of each CDR3.

TRBV5-4	TRBJ2-2	CASSPPRVGGPGGELFF
TRBV3-1/TRBV3-2	TRBJ2-2	CASSQTVTGELFF
TRBV12-5	TRBJ1-2	CASGTQGEGIEDGYTF
TRBV15	TRBJ2-5	CATSRSGQVFETQYF
TRBV6-1	TRBJ2-1	CASSEDSYNEQFF
TRBV11-2	TRBJ2-5	CASSLGARGRQETQYF
TRBV10-3	TRBJ2-3	CAISEDSSGTSFSDTQYF
TRBV7-8	TRBJ1-2	CASSLQSGTAYGYTF
TRBV2	TRBJ2-5	CASNRGVGETQYF
TRBV15	TRBJ1-3	CATSIISGNTIYF
TRBV30	TRBJ2-7	CAWSVFGYEQYF
TRBV7-3	TRBJ1-1	CASSEQGGTEAFF
TRBV7-8	TRBJ2-1	CASSLGPFNEQFF
TRBV12-3/TRBV12-4	TRBJ1-5	CASSLNNQPQHF
TRBV15	TRBJ1-2	CATSRDRLSGYGYTF
TRBV2	TRBJ2-6	CASRPYGGANVLTF
TRBV3-1/TRBV3-2	TRBJ1-1	CASSQRDGRDEAFF
TRBV10-1	TRBJ2-7	CASSEHRGNYEQYF
TRBV30	TRBJ2-1	CAWSVFRGSTYNEQFF
TRBV2	TRBJ1-2	CASSTTGQNGYTF
TRBV9	TRBJ2-5	CASSLPGDYPQVQETQYF
TRBV6-5	TRBJ2-1	CASKAGIIYNEQFF
TRBV4-1	TRBJ1-2	CASSQVFRGPGGYTF
TRBV3-1/TRBV3-2	TRBJ2-1	CASSPYIVGNEQFF
TRBV5-5	TRBJ2-2	CASSFGRTNTGELFF
TRBV7-9	TRBJ2-5	CASSLELSVQETQYF
TRBV11-2	TRBJ2-3	CASSLVGPTSGYTDTQYF
TRBV7-2	TRBJ2-7	CASSPDWATYEQYF
TRBV12-3/TRBV12-4	TRBJ1-6	CATGQGLFSPLHF
TRBV4-2	TRBJ1-1	CASSQYPSGTGAVNTEAFF
TRBV21-1	TRBJ2-3	CASSPSLDTQYF
TRBV19	TRBJ2-2	CASSITTRHTGELFF
TRBV11-2	TRBJ2-7	CASSWSSGSSYEQYF
TRBV5-1	TRBJ1-2	CASSPPWGARGYTF
TRBV3-1/TRBV3-2	TRBJ2-3	CASSQDLLVDTQYF
TRBV4-2	TRBJ2-2	CASSQGTANTGELFF
TRBV28	TRBJ1-2	CASSLWQGFYGYTF